This T cell receptor beta chain comes out of a study of response to subunit inactivated influenza vaccine. This clonotype came up a few times. What it recognizes is unknown. Germline loops: CDR1 SEHNR, CDR2 FQNEAQ (reference sequence). The CDR3 is 16 amino acids. The V gene end was trimmed by 0 bases and the J gene end by 6 bases; junction bases not matched to a gene: 10. Study results and caveats: After each seasonal influenza vaccination, few new T cells are recruited, the authors suggested.

MiXCR was run by TCRdb on the RT-PCR reads, yielding one entry per CDR3 protein. The sample holds hundreds of thousands of distinct CDR3 sequences, roughly 20% seen once. This sequence was found in a man aged 45-65 years who received an inactivated influenza vaccine. J is TRBJ2-5 and V is TRBV7-9, with TRBD1 identical over 7 bases. The sequences come from PBMCs from blood, collected about 5 days after vaccination. CDR3 in amino acids: CASSLAGTEGWKTQYF. CDR3 sequence (DNA): TGTGCCAGCAGCTTAGCGGGGACAGAGGGGTGGAAGACCCAGTACTTC. Using reference TRBV7-9 and TRBJ2-5 for the parts outside the CDR3, the full variable domain is DTGVSQNPRHKITKRGQNVTFRCDPISEHNRLYWYRQTLGQGPEFLTYFQNEAQLEKSRLLSDRFSAERPKGSFSTLEIQRTEQGDSAMYLCASSLAGTEGWKTQYFGPGTRLLVL.